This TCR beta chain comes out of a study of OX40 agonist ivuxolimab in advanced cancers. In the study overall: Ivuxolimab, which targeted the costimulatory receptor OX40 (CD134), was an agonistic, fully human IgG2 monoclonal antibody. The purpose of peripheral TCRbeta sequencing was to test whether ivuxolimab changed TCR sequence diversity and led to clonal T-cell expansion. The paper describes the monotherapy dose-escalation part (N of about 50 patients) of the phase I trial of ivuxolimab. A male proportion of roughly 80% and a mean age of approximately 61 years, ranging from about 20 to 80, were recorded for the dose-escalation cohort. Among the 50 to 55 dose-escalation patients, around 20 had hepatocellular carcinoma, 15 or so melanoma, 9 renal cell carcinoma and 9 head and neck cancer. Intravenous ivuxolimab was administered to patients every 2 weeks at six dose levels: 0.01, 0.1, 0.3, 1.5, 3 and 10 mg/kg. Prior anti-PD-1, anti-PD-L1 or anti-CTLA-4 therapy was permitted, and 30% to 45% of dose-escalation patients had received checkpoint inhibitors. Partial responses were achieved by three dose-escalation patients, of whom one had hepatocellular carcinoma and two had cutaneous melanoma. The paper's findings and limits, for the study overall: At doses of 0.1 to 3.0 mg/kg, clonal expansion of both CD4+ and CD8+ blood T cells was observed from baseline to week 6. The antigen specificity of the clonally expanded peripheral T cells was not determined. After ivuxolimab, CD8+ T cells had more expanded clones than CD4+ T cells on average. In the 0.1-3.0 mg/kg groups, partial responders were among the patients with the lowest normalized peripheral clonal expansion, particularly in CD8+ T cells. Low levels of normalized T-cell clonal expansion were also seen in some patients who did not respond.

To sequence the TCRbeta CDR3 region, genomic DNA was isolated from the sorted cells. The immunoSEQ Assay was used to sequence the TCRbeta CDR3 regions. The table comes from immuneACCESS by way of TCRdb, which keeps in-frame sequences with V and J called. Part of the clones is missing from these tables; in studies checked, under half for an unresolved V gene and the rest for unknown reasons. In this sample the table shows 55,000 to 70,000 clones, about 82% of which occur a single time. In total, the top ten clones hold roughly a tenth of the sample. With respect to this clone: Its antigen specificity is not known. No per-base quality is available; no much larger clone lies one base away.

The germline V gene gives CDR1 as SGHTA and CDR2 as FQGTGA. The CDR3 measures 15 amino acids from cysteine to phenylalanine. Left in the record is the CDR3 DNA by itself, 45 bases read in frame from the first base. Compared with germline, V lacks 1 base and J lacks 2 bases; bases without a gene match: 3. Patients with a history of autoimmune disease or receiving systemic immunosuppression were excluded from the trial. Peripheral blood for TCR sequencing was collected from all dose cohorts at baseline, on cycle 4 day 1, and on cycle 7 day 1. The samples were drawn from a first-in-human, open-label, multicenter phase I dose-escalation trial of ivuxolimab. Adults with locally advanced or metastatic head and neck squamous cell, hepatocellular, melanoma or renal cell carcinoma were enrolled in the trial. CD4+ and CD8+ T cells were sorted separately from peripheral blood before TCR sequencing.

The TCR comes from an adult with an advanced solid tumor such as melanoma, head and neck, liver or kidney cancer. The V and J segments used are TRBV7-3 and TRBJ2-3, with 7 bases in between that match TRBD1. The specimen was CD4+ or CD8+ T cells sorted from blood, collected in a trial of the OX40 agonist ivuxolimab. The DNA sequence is TGTGCCAGCAGCTTAAGGGGACAGATCACAGATACGCAGTATTTT. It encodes CASSLRGQITDTQYF.